This is a list of T cell receptor beta chains from one sample in a study of cytomegalovirus exposure and HLA in healthy donors. TCRdb keeps only in-frame clones here, not all; method: immunoSEQ multiplex PCR. The sample lists some 190,000 clones, 80% to 90% occurring once. The sample consisted of PBMCs. These receptors were obtained from a male donor in good health and CMV-seronegative. Each CDR3 is given with its conserved first and last residue. Each record gives: J gene, D gene, V gene, clone size, CDR3 DNA, CDR3 protein. D genes are given only for firm matches. Expanded clones get a size class; other rows say once, few or many, or leave the size out.

J gene: TRBJ1-4
D gene: TRBD1
V gene: TRBV7-9
clone size: NA
CDR3 DNA: TGTGCCAGCAGCGCCGGGACAGACCCGCTAGGGGAAAAACTGTTTTTT
CDR3 protein: CASSAGTDPLGEKLFF

J gene: TRBJ2-7
D gene: NA
V gene: TRBV19
clone size: NA
CDR3 DNA: TGTGCCAGTAGTATAGACAGAAGCTCCTACGAGCAGTACTTC
CDR3 protein: CASSIDRSSYEQYF

J gene: TRBJ2-5
D gene: NA
V gene: TRBV6-5
clone size: NA
CDR3 DNA: TGTGCCAGCAGTTATGGCGGCAGCGGGCCCCAAGAGACCCAGTACTTC
CDR3 protein: CASSYGGSGPQETQYF

J gene: TRBJ2-5
D gene: TRBD1
V gene: TRBV11-2
clone size: NA
CDR3 DNA: TGTGCCAGCCGGGACAGGGCTGAAGAGACCCAGTACTTC
CDR3 protein: CASRDRAEETQYF

J gene: TRBJ2-7
D gene: TRBD1
V gene: TRBV9
clone size: NA
CDR3 DNA: TGTGCCAGCAGCGCCGGGACAGGGGGTTATGACGAGCAGTACTTC
CDR3 protein: CASSAGTGGYDEQYF

J gene: TRBJ2-1
D gene: NA
V gene: TRBV27
clone size: NA
CDR3 DNA: TGTGCCAGCAGTTTTAGATTGGATGAGCAGTTCTTC
CDR3 protein: CASSFRLDEQFF

J gene: TRBJ1-6
D gene: TRBD1
V gene: TRBV4-2
clone size: NA
CDR3 DNA: TGTGCCAGCAGCCAGGACAGGGGTTCACCCCTCCACTTT
CDR3 protein: CASSQDRGSPLHF

J gene: TRBJ2-1
D gene: TRBD2
V gene: TRBV7-3
clone size: once
CDR3 DNA: TGTGCCAGCAGCCCGGGACGGGAGGGGTTCAATGAGCAGTTCTTC
CDR3 protein: CASSPGREGFNEQFF

J gene: TRBJ2-7
D gene: NA
V gene: TRBV6-1
clone size: NA
CDR3 DNA: TGTGCCAGCAGTGTCCCCCGGGAGCGTTACGAGCAGTACTTC
CDR3 protein: CASSVPRERYEQYF

J gene: TRBJ2-1
D gene: TRBD1
V gene: TRBV29-1
clone size: NA
CDR3 DNA: TGCAGCGTTGCGGGGGGACAGGGGGGGTATGAGCAGTTCTTC
CDR3 protein: CSVAGGQGGYEQFF

J gene: TRBJ1-1
D gene: NA
V gene: TRBV29-1
clone size: few
CDR3 DNA: TGCAGCGTTGACACAGGGAAAGCTTTCTTT
CDR3 protein: CSVDTGKAFF

J gene: TRBJ2-7
D gene: NA
V gene: TRBV9
clone size: NA
CDR3 DNA: TGTGCCAGCAGCGTAGATCTAGTCAAAAGTGGGGAGCAGTACTTC
CDR3 protein: CASSVDLVKSGEQYF

J gene: TRBJ2-7
D gene: NA
V gene: TRBV6-5
clone size: NA
CDR3 DNA: TGTGCCAGCGCAGGGATGTACGAGCAGTACTTC
CDR3 protein: CASAGMYEQYF

J gene: TRBJ1-2
D gene: TRBD1
V gene: TRBV6-1
clone size: NA
CDR3 DNA: TGTGCCAGCAGTGAAGGGGACAGGGTGATTAGAGGCTACACCTTC
CDR3 protein: CASSEGDRVIRGYTF

J gene: TRBJ1-6
D gene: NA
V gene: TRBV30
clone size: few
CDR3 DNA: TGTGCCTGGAGTCCCAACTCTTCACCCCTCCACTTT
CDR3 protein: CAWSPNSSPLHF

J gene: TRBJ2-3
D gene: TRBD2
V gene: TRBV5-1
clone size: NA
CDR3 DNA: TGCGCCAGCAGCTTGGACGGGAGGGCGACAGATACGCAGTATTTT
CDR3 protein: CASSLDGRATDTQYF

J gene: TRBJ1-5
D gene: TRBD1
V gene: TRBV10-1
clone size: NA
CDR3 DNA: TGCGCCAGCAGTGAGTCTACAGGGGATCAGCCCCAGCATTTT
CDR3 protein: CASSESTGDQPQHF

J gene: TRBJ1-1
D gene: NA
V gene: TRBV6-5
clone size: few
CDR3 DNA: TGTGCCACCAAACGGGGGGATCTTAACACTGAAGCTTTCTTT
CDR3 protein: CATKRGDLNTEAFF

J gene: TRBJ2-2
D gene: TRBD1
V gene: TRBV18
clone size: once
CDR3 DNA: TGTGCCAGCTCATACCAAACCCCGGGACAGCAAAACACCGGGGAGCTGTTTTTT
CDR3 protein: CASSYQTPGQQNTGELFF

J gene: TRBJ1-4
D gene: TRBD1
V gene: TRBV27
clone size: NA
CDR3 DNA: TGTGCCAGCAGTCCCGCAGGACAGGAATATGGAAAACTGTTTTTT
CDR3 protein: CASSPAGQEYGKLFF

J gene: TRBJ2-2
D gene: NA
V gene: TRBV19
clone size: NA
CDR3 DNA: TGTGCCAGTAACCCCACTGGGGGCATCGGGGAGCTGTTTTTT
CDR3 protein: CASNPTGGIGELFF

J gene: TRBJ2-1
D gene: NA
V gene: TRBV4-3
clone size: NA
CDR3 DNA: TGCGCCAGCAGCCAAGAGGGAGTCCCCTACAATGAGCAGTTCTTC
CDR3 protein: CASSQEGVPYNEQFF

J gene: TRBJ2-2
D gene: NA
V gene: TRBV4-1
clone size: NA
CDR3 DNA: TGCGCCAGCAGCCAAGGGCAGGGCCCCGGGGAGCTGTTTTTT
CDR3 protein: CASSQGQGPGELFF

J gene: TRBJ1-2
D gene: NA
V gene: TRBV4-3
clone size: few
CDR3 DNA: TGCGCCAGCAGCCATCAAATTAACTATGGCTACACCTTC
CDR3 protein: CASSHQINYGYTF

J gene: TRBJ2-5
D gene: NA
V gene: TRBV9
clone size: NA
CDR3 DNA: TGTGCCAGCAGCGTAGATGGGGGCGAAGAGACCCAGTACTTC
CDR3 protein: CASSVDGGEETQYF

J gene: TRBJ2-1
D gene: NA
V gene: TRBV28
clone size: NA
CDR3 DNA: TGTGCCACCCTACAGGGAGTGAATGAGCAGTTCTTC
CDR3 protein: CATLQGVNEQFF

J gene: TRBJ2-5
D gene: NA
V gene: TRBV27
clone size: NA
CDR3 DNA: TGTGCCAGCAGTTCCCTACCAGGCGGGCTCCCGTACCAAGAGACCCAGTACTTC
CDR3 protein: CASSSLPGGLPYQETQYF

J gene: TRBJ1-5
D gene: TRBD1
V gene: TRBV5-8
clone size: NA
CDR3 DNA: TGTGCCAGCAGCTTTATCGGGACAGGGGAGTATCAGCCCCAGCATTTT
CDR3 protein: CASSFIGTGEYQPQHF